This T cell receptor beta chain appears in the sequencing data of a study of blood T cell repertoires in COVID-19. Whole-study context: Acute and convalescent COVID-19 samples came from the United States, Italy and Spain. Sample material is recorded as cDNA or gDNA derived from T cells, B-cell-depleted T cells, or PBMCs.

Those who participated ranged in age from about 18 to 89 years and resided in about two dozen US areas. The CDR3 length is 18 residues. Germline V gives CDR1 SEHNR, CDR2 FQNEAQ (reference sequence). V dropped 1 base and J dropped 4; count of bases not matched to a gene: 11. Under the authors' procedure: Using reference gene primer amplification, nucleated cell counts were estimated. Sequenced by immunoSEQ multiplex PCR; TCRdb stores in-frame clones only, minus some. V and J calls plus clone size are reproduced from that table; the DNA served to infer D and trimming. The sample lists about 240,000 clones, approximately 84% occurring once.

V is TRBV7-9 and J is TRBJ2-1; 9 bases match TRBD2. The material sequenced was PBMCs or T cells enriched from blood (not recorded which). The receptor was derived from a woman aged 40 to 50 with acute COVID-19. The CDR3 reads CASSLGGSGRSAYNEQFF. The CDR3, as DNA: TGTGCCAGCAGCTTAGGGGGTAGCGGGAGATCTGCGTACAATGAGCAGTTCTTC.